This T cell receptor beta chain comes out of a study of CD8+CD57+ T cells in acquired aplastic anemia. TCR beta VDJ and CDR3 profiling used genomic DNA as template. TCRdb re-called the reads with MiXCR, one entry per CDR3 protein. Of some 170,000 distinct CDR3 sequences listed, 71% are singletons. The CDR3 is 14 amino acids. V lost 7 bases and J 6 bases, leaving 15 bases between the germline ends. Germline values: CDR1 LNHDA, CDR2 SQIVND (reference sequence). Patients chosen for sequencing had shown CD8+CD57+ cell expansion by flow cytometry. Sequencing input: sorted CD4+, CD8+, or CD8+CD57+ T cells (not recorded which) from PBMCs. V gene TRBV19 combines with J gene TRBJ2-2; D is possibly TRBD1 (6 bases). The sequence was collected from a human donor with aplastic anemia. The CDR3 bases are TGTGCCAGTACCCAGGGGTTAAGGGCCGGGGAGCTGTTTTTT. Amino acids: CASTQGLRAGELFF.